The 23 T cell receptor beta chains given below trace back to one sample, sequenced in a study of blood T cell repertoires in COVID-19 (dated by TCRdb to about 2020). The method behind the library was the immunoSEQ multiplex PCR assay. Held by TCRdb, this immuneACCESS table contains in-frame sequences only and omits some clones. Under half of the omission traces to an unresolved V gene where checked; the cause of the rest is unknown. The sample records about 310,000 clones, approximately 85% of which are singletons. The ten largest make up roughly 2% of the sample. The sample consisted of PBMCs or T cells enriched from blood (not recorded which). The receptors here all came from a man younger than 45 who had recovered from COVID-19.

The V call is TRBV29-1, the J call TRBJ1-3, with TRBD1 as a possible D gene (5 bases). Germline CDR1 reads SQVTM; CDR2 reads ANQGSEA. The CDR3 runs 15 residues. The CDR3 here is CGGLGGGSSGNTIYF. The CDR3 DNA is TGCGGAGGATTGGGGGGGGGAAGCTCTGGAAACACCATATATTTT.

This clone came up a few times. The gene calls are TRBV9 and TRBJ2-7, with D possibly TRBD1 on 5 matching bases. Per germline, CDR1 SGDLS and CDR2 YYNGEE. The CDR3 is 13 residues long. V dropped 0 bases and J dropped 5 bases, with 9 bases sitting between them. CDR3 bases: TGTGCCAGCAGCGTAGCTCCAGGGAACGAGCAGTACTTC. Protein product: CASSVAPGNEQYF.

V gene TRBV30 combines with J gene TRBJ2-2; D might be TRBD1 (6 bases). This CDR3 has 14 amino acids. CDR1 is GTSNPN, CDR2 SVGIG, per germline (reference sequence). The V end was cut by 2 bases, the J end by 3 bases, with 10 bases between. This CDR3 is CAWSKGGYTGELFF. The CDR3 bases are TGTGCCTGGAGTAAAGGGGGATACACCGGGGAGCTGTTTTTT.

This clone was picked up one time. The rearrangement joins TRBV6-5 to TRBJ2-7, with D possibly being TRBD2 (5 bases). This CDR3 contains 15 residues. V dropped 2 bases and J dropped 0 bases, with 11 bases sitting between them. Germline V gene data show CDR1 as MNHEY and CDR2 as SVGAGI. The CDR3 DNA follows: TGTGCCAGCAGTTACCCGGAGGCAGTCTCCTACGAGCAGTACTTC. It codes for CASSYPEAVSYEQYF.

Regarding this clone: The junction departs from germline at one end; a sequencing error may be responsible. The DNA of the CDR3 is TGTGCCAGCAGCTTAGGACAGGGAAAAGGTGACTTC. This gives the protein CASSLGQGKGDF. The chain employs TRBV11-2 and TRBJ2-5; 7 bases fit TRBD1. The CDR3 consists of 12 residues. Per the germline V gene, CDR1 is SGHAT and CDR2 is FQNNGV.

The V gene is TRBV6-4, the J gene TRBJ2-3; 8 bases align to TRBD2. J gave up 10 bases and V 0 bases, and 12 bases lay outside the gene matches. This CDR3 contains 16 residues. The germline CDR1 and CDR2 sequences are MRHNA and SNTAGT. The CDR3 region is CASSDSTGGTTYAQYF. CDR3 DNA: TGTGCCAGCAGTGACTCGACGGGGGGGACTACCTACGCGCAGTATTTT.

This chain uses TRBV9 with TRBJ2-3; 7 bases are a match to TRBD2. With 3 bases clipped from V and 4 bases from J, the junction kept 11 bases outside the gene matches. The germline gives CDR1 SGDLS, CDR2 YYNGEE. This CDR3 has 16 residues. The CDR3 region is CASSERLAGGADTQYF. In DNA, the CDR3 is TGTGCCAGCAGCGAGAGACTAGCCGGAGGGGCAGATACGCAGTATTTT.

The gene calls are TRBV7-9 and TRBJ2-1, with D possibly being TRBD2 (5 bases). The germline gives CDR1 SEHNR, CDR2 FQNEAQ (reference sequence). This CDR3 comprises 18 residues. Trimming stripped 1 base from V and 1 base from J, with 17 bases between. The CDR3 here is CASSLGGRALRSYNEQFF. Here the CDR3 DNA reads TGTGCCAGCAGCTTAGGTGGGCGGGCCCTAAGGTCCTACAATGAGCAGTTCTTC.

The chain has TRBV4-1 and TRBJ1-2, with 7 bases that match TRBD1. The CDR3 spans 16 residues. CDR1 and CDR2 from the germline V gene are MGHRA and YSYEKL. V trimming: 0 bases; J trimming: 8 bases; junction bases outside the gene matches: 12. The CDR3 DNA sequence: TGCGCCAGCAGCCAAGAGGGGACAGCGACAATAGGGGGCTACACCTTC. Its translation: CASSQEGTATIGGYTF.

The chain carries TRBV5-1 and TRBJ2-3, with 7 bases lining up with TRBD2. CDR1 is SGHRS and CDR2 is YFSETQ in the germline V gene. CDR3 length equals 16 residues. V was clipped by 1 base and J by 0 bases; unmatched bases: 5. For the CDR3, the DNA is TGCGCCAGCAGCTTGTCCCTAGCGGAGAGCACAGATACGCAGTATTTT. It translates to CASSLSLAESTDTQYF. Combining the CDR3 with reference TRBV5-1 and TRBJ2-3 gives the whole variable domain KAGVTQTPRYLIKTRGQQVTLSCSPISGHRSVSWYQQTPGQGLQFLFEYFSETQRNKGNFPGRFSGRQFSNSRSEMNVSTLELGDSALYLCASSLSLAESTDTQYFGPGTRLTVL.

The gene calls are TRBV5-1 and TRBJ1-1; TRBD1 matches 8 bases. The CDR3 runs 13 residues. Germline V lookup: CDR1 SGHRS, CDR2 YFSETQ. Trimming cost V 5 bases and J 11 bases; bases outside gene matches: 11. The CDR3: CASSMQGATSAFF. The CDR3 nucleotides read TGCGCCAGCAGTATGCAGGGGGCGACATCTGCTTTCTTT. The whole variable domain, remainder taken from reference TRBV5-1 and TRBJ1-1, is KAGVTQTPRYLIKTRGQQVTLSCSPISGHRSVSWYQQTPGQGLQFLFEYFSETQRNKGNFPGRFSGRQFSNSRSEMNVSTLELGDSALYLCASSMQGATSAFFGQGTRLTVV.

This chain connects TRBV6-6 to TRBJ1-2; 12 positions match TRBD1. With 5 bases clipped from V and 6 bases from J, the junction kept 16 bases outside the gene matches. The germline CDR1 and CDR2 sequences are MNHNY and SVGAGI (reference sequence). The CDR3 consists of 18 residues. DNA for the CDR3: TGTGCCAGCAGTCCTCTCCCGGGACAGGGGGCCCAAGGGAATGGCTACACCTTC. The encoded protein is CASSPLPGQGAQGNGYTF.

The chain couples TRBV5-1 to TRBJ1-1, with TRBD1 as a possible D gene (6 bases). Trimming took off 4 bases at V and 1 base at J, with 11 bases between the two ends. The CDR3 is made up of 14 amino acids. Germline V gives CDR1 SGHRS, CDR2 YFSETQ. CDR3 region: CASSVGTSNTEAFF. The CDR3 DNA is TGCGCCAGCAGCGTCGGGACATCGAACACTGAAGCTTTCTTT.

A few counts support this clone. The rearrangement uses TRBV5-1 and TRBJ2-7, with a tentative D call TRBD2 (5 bases). Germline V gene lookup returns CDR1 SGHRS and CDR2 YFSETQ. Deletions cut 0 bases from V and 5 bases from J, with 15 bases between. The CDR3 has 15 amino acids. CDR3 nucleotide sequence: TGCGCCAGCAGCTTGGAAGCTCGGGATTTCAACGAGCAGTACTTC. Its translation: CASSLEARDFNEQYF.

The chain joins TRBV5-5 to TRBJ1-3; 10 nucleotides match TRBD1. The CDR3 sequence is 17 residues long. V was pared by 5 bases and J by 4 bases, with 12 bases of the junction left unmatched. Per germline, CDR1 SGHKS and CDR2 YYEKEE (reference sequence). The CDR3 sequence is CASRPLAGTGDGNTIYF. Here the CDR3 DNA reads TGTGCCAGCAGGCCCCTGGCCGGGACAGGGGACGGAAACACCATATATTTT.

The V call is TRBV4-2, the J call TRBJ2-1, with D possibly TRBD2 on 6 matching bases. The CDR3 extends over 16 amino acids. Germline CDR1 reads LGHNA; CDR2 reads YNFKEQ. Trimming removed 0 bases at V and 4 bases at J, with 13 bases between. CDR3 sequence reads: CASSQEPGGAYNEQFF. The DNA for the CDR3 is TGTGCCAGCAGCCAAGAGCCCGGGGGTGCATACAATGAGCAGTTCTTC.

This clone was counted many times. The V and J genes are TRBV5-1 and TRBJ2-5; TRBD1 matches 8 bases. V lost 1 base to trimming and J lost 4 bases; unmatched junction nucleotides: 9. The CDR3 length is 16 residues. Looked up from germline, CDR1 is SGHRS and CDR2 is YFSETQ. The CDR3 region has the DNA TGCGCCAGCAGCTTGTTTCCAGGGGGCGAAGGAGAGACCCAGTACTTC. This translates into CASSLFPGGEGETQYF. Full variable domain (missing parts from reference TRBV5-1 and TRBJ2-5): KAGVTQTPRYLIKTRGQQVTLSCSPISGHRSVSWYQQTPGQGLQFLFEYFSETQRNKGNFPGRFSGRQFSNSRSEMNVSTLELGDSALYLCASSLFPGGEGETQYFGPGTRLLVL.

This chain connects TRBV30 to TRBJ2-7, with 7 bases aligning to TRBD1. Germline V gene lookup returns CDR1 GTSNPN and CDR2 SVGIG (reference sequence). Losses at the gene ends were 6 bases for V and 3 bases for J; bases not matched to a gene: 8. The CDR3 has 13 residues. In DNA form, the CDR3 reads TGTGCCTGCACGGACAGGACGAACTACGAGCAGTACTTC. Translation: CACTDRTNYEQYF.

The gene calls are TRBV5-1 and TRBJ2-7; D may be TRBD2 (7 bases). The CDR3 is 15 amino acids. Per the germline V gene, CDR1 is SGHRS and CDR2 is YFSETQ. V dropped 5 bases and J dropped 0 bases, with 15 bases sitting between them. The CDR3 protein is CASRSGGLSSYEQYF. The DNA for the CDR3 is TGCGCCAGCAGATCGGGGGGCCTAAGCTCCTACGAGCAGTACTTC.

This clone appeared once. This may come from a read error, since a much larger clone is one base off. Here the CDR3 DNA reads TGTGCCAGCAGTACCGGGACAGGGGCCTACGAGCAGTACTTC. Encoded protein: CASSTGTGAYEQYF. The chain recombines TRBV6-5 with TRBJ2-7; 10 nucleotides match TRBD1. This CDR3 region has 14 residues. After removal of 5 bases from V and 2 bases from J, the junction contained 3 bases not matched to a gene. CDR1 is MNHEY, CDR2 SVGAGI, per germline.

This clone appeared a single time. The CDR3 spells CASSQGRGNGQPQHF. Written as DNA, the CDR3 is TGCGCCAGCAGCCAAGGTAGGGGTAACGGTCAGCCCCAGCATTTT. V usage is TRBV4-1 and J usage is TRBJ1-5; D possibly corresponds to TRBD1 (5 bases). The CDR3 spans 15 residues. Germline CDR1 and CDR2: MGHRA and YSYEKL. V was shortened by 1 base and J by 6 bases, with 13 bases between the two germline ends.

This chain connects TRBV6-5 to TRBJ1-2, with 7 bases matching TRBD1. Germline V gene data show CDR1 as MNHEY and CDR2 as SVGAGI. The CDR3 totals 13 residues. With 5 bases clipped from V and 7 bases from J, the junction kept 7 bases outside the gene matches. The CDR3 bases are TGTGCCAGCAGTCCGGACAGGCTTGGTGGCTACACCTTC. This sequence encodes CASSPDRLGGYTF.

The rearrangement links TRBV7-2 to TRBJ1-6; D not resolved. Per germline, CDR1 SGHTA and CDR2 FQGNSA. Between the trimmed V and J ends, which lost 0 bases and 10 bases, there was a span of 4 bases. The CDR3 has 12 amino acids. In nucleotides, the CDR3 is TGTGCCAGCAGCTTAGCGTCATCACCCCTCCACTTT. It specifies CASSLASSPLHF.